These 16 T cell receptor beta chains were sequenced from one sample in a study of blood T cell repertoires in COVID-19. Clones were read by immunoSEQ multiplex PCR, and TCRdb kept only the in-frame ones, dropping some. The sample has about 440,000 clones, approximately 90% seen once; the top ten hold roughly 4%. Sequencing used peripheral blood. These receptors all come from a woman aged 30 to 39 with acute or convalescent COVID-19.

This sequence joins TRBV6-5 and TRBJ2-7, with D maybe TRBD1 (6 bases). V gave up 4 bases and J gave up 12 bases, with 19 bases separating them. Germline V CDR1 and CDR2: MNHEY, SVGAGI. The CDR3 covers 13 residues. In nucleotides, the CDR3 is TGTGCCAGCAGTTCCTCCTCTACAGGGCGGTCGTACTTC. Its translation is CASSSSSTGRSYF.

The V and J genes are TRBV19 and TRBJ2-5, with 7 positions matching TRBD2. Germline V gene sequence: CDR1 LNHDA, CDR2 SQIVND (reference sequence). CDR3 length: 14 residues. J gave up 1 base and V 9 bases, and 8 bases lay outside the gene matches. The CDR3: CASKRAGPQETQYF. The CDR3 coding sequence is TGTGCCAGCAAAAGAGCGGGGCCCCAAGAGACCCAGTACTTC.

About this clone itself: This may arise from a read error, as a much more abundant clone is one base away. This sequence joins TRBV9 and TRBJ1-5; 7 bases align to TRBD1. V shed 0 bases and J 1 base; nucleotides not matched to a gene: 1. The CDR3 extends over 15 amino acids. Germline CDR1 and CDR2: SGDLS and YYNGEE. This chain's CDR3 is CASSVEGASNQPQHF. For the CDR3, the DNA is TGTGCCAGCAGCGTAGAGGGGGCAAGCAATCAGCCCCAGCATTTT.

The chain recombines TRBV7-2 with TRBJ2-5; TRBD2 might be the D (6 bases). CDR1 and CDR2 (germline): SGHTA, FQGNSA. CDR3 length: 15 residues. V lost 1 base and J 5 bases, leaving 14 bases between the germline ends. The CDR3 nucleotides are TGTGCCAGCAGCTTAGGCGGGAAAGTGGGGGAGACCCAGTACTTC. As protein: CASSLGGKVGETQYF.

The gene calls are TRBV5-4 and TRBJ2-1; 8 nucleotides align to TRBD1. V dropped 4 bases and J dropped 2; count of bases not matched to a gene: 5. The CDR3 has 15 residues. CDR1 is SGHNT and CDR2 is YYREEE in the germline V gene (reference sequence). The chain's CDR3 is CASSRDRPTYNEQFF. The CDR3 nucleotides read TGTGCCAGCAGCAGGGACAGGCCCACCTACAATGAGCAGTTCTTC.

This clone has a handful of counts. This chain connects TRBV9 to TRBJ1-2; 7 bases fit TRBD1. Germline CDR1 reads SGDLS; CDR2 reads YYNGEE. The CDR3 is made up of 14 amino acids. The V and J ends lost 3 bases and 3 bases, in that order; junction bases with no gene match: 5. The CDR3, as DNA: TGTGCCAGCAGCGAGTGGGACAGCTACTATGGCTACACCTTC. Translated, it gives CASSEWDSYYGYTF.

The chain is built from TRBV25-1 and TRBJ1-6, with 10 nucleotides matching TRBD1. Per the germline V gene, CDR1 is MGHDK and CDR2 is SYGVNS. V lost 3 bases, J lost 8 bases, and 1 base stayed unmatched. This CDR3 is 14 amino acids long. CDR3 in DNA: TGTGCCAGCAGTGAGGGACAGGGGTATTCACCCCTCCACTTT. It specifies CASSEGQGYSPLHF. Full variable domain (missing parts from reference TRBV25-1 and TRBJ1-6): EADIYQTPRYLVIGTGKKITLECSQTMGHDKMYWYQQDPGMELHLIHYSYGVNSTEKGDLSSESTVSRIRTEHFPLTLESARPSHTSQYLCASSEGQGYSPLHFGNGTRLTVT.

This clone is a singleton in its sample. The rearrangement joins TRBV18 to TRBJ2-7; TRBD1 agrees at 8 bases. Germline CDR1 KGHSH, CDR2 LQKENI. With 5 bases clipped from V and 12 bases from J, the junction kept 6 bases outside the gene matches. The CDR3 covers 11 residues. Written as DNA, the CDR3 is TGTGCCAGCTCATACGGACAGGGCCTGTACTTC. Amino acid sequence: CASSYGQGLYF.

This sequence joins TRBV3-1 (or the pseudogene TRBV3-2) and TRBJ1-6, with D uncertain. Trimming took 0 bases from V and 8 from J, leaving 8 bases between them. This CDR3 comprises 14 residues. Germline V CDR1 and CDR2: LGHDT, YNNKEL (reference sequence). In DNA form, the CDR3 reads TGTGCCAGCAGCCAAGATCTTCAGTATTCACCCCTCCACTTT. Protein product: CASSQDLQYSPLHF.

This chain links TRBV7-9 with TRBJ2-5; maybe TRBD1 (6 bases). V dropped 0 bases and J dropped 7 bases, with 15 bases sitting between them. CDR1 SEHNR and CDR2 FQNEAQ come from the germline V gene (reference sequence). The CDR3 runs 15 residues. The DNA of the CDR3 is TGTGCCAGCAGCTTAGCACAGGGCGGCCTGGGGACCCAGTACTTC. Its protein product is CASSLAQGGLGTQYF.

The genes are TRBV9 and TRBJ1-2; 8 bases match TRBD1. The V and J ends lost 4 bases and 7 bases, in that order; junction bases with no gene match: 6. Germline V lookup: CDR1 SGDLS, CDR2 YYNGEE. The CDR3 covers 13 residues. DNA for the CDR3: TGTGCCAGCAGCTCGGACAGGGCGGGTGGCTACACCTTC. Translating gives CASSSDRAGGYTF.

The chain has TRBV5-1 and TRBJ2-5; TRBD2 agrees at 7 bases. Trimming cost V 4 bases and J 6 bases; bases outside gene matches: 9. CDR3 length: 14 amino acids. CDR1 and CDR2 (germline): SGHRS, YFSETQ. The CDR3 reads CASSPGGLEKTQYF. In DNA, the CDR3 is TGCGCCAGCAGCCCGGGGGGTTTGGAAAAGACCCAGTACTTC.

The rearrangement uses TRBV30 and TRBJ1-6; D is undetermined. Per the germline V gene, CDR1 is GTSNPN and CDR2 is SVGIG (reference sequence). Trimming pared 0 bases from V and 8 bases from J, leaving 8 bases between. There are 13 residues in the CDR3. This CDR3 is CAWSVGDYSPLHF. CDR3 in DNA: TGTGCCTGGAGTGTGGGAGATTATTCACCCCTCCACTTT.

Written as DNA, the CDR3 is TGTGCCACCGGGCGGGGCCTGGAAAGCACTGAAGCTTTCTTT. Its protein product is CATGRGLESTEAFF. The genes are TRBV3-1 (or the pseudogene TRBV3-2) and TRBJ1-1; possible D gene TRBD1, 5 bases. The ends were cut back, 10 bases at V and 4 bases at J, with 19 bases in the middle. The germline gives CDR1 LGHDT, CDR2 YNNKEL (reference sequence). The CDR3 runs 14 residues.

The rearrangement links TRBV30 to TRBJ1-1; D remains unclear. Germline V gene sequence: CDR1 GTSNPN, CDR2 SVGIG (reference sequence). Trimming removed 5 bases at V and 1 base at J, with 5 bases between. This CDR3 has 11 amino acids. CDR3 in DNA: TGTGCCTGGGGTAAGAACACTGAAGCTTTCTTT. Encoded protein: CAWGKNTEAFF.

The V gene is TRBV18, the J gene TRBJ1-1, with 8 bases that match TRBD1. The trim removed 3 bases at V and 7 bases at J, leaving 4 bases unmatched. The CDR3 has 13 amino acids. Germline lookup yields CDR1 KGHSH and CDR2 LQKENI. The CDR3 region has the DNA TGTGCCAGCTCACCGGGACAGGTATTTGAAGCTTTCTTT. It encodes CASSPGQVFEAFF.